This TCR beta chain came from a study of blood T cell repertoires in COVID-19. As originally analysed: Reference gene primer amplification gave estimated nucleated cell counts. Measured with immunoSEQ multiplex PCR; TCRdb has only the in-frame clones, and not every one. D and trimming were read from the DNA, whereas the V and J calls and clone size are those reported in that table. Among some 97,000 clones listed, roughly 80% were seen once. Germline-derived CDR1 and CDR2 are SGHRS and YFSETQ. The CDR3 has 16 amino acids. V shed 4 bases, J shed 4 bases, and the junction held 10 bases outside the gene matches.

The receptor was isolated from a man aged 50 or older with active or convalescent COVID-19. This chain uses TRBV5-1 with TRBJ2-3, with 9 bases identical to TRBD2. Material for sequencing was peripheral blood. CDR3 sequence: CASSPEGGREADTQYF. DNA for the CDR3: TGCGCCAGCAGCCCCGAGGGCGGGAGGGAGGCAGATACGCAGTATTTT.